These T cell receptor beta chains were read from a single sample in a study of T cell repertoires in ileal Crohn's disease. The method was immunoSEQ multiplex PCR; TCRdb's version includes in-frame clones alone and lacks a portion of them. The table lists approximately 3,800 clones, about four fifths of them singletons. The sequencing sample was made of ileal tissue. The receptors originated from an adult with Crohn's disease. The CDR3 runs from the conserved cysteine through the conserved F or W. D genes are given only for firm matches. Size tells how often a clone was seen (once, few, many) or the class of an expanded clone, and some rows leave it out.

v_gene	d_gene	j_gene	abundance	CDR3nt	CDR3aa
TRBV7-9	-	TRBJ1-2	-	TGTGCCAGCAGCTCCCCGGGGACATCGAATCAGCTCTATGGCTACACCTTC	CASSSPGTSNQLYGYTF
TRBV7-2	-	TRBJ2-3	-	TGTGCCAGCAGCCAAAGCGGTTTCACAGATACGCAGTATTTT	CASSQSGFTDTQYF
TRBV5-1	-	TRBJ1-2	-	TGCGCCAGCAGCTTGGCAGTGGGACACCTGAACTATGGCTACACCTTC	CASSLAVGHLNYGYTF
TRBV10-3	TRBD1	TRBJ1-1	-	TGTGCCATCAGGGGACAGATGAACACTGAAGCTTTCTTT	CAIRGQMNTEAFF
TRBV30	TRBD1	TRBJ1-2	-	TGTGCCTGGAGCAGAATACAATATCCGGGACAGGGGTATTATGGCTACACCTTC	CAWSRIQYPGQGYYGYTF
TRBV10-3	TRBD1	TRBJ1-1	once	TGTGCCATCAGTGAGTATAGACAGGGGGAAACTGAAGCTTTCTTT	CAISEYRQGETEAFF
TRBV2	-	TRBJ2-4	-	TGTGCCAGCAGTGACAGGGGGGTCGGGAACATTCAGTACTTC	CASSDRGVGNIQYF
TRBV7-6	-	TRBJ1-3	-	TGTGCCAGCAGCCCTACCGGGGGTAGCACTGGAAACACCATATATTTT	CASSPTGGSTGNTIYF
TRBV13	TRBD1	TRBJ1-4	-	TGTGCCAGCAGCTTAGGCAGGGGGCGCGGCGGTGAAAAACTGTTTTTT	CASSLGRGRGGEKLFF
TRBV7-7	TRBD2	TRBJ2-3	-	TGTGCCAGCAGCTTAGGACTGAGCGGGGGGGATACGCAGTATTTT	CASSLGLSGGDTQYF
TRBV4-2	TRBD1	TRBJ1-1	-	TGTGCCAGCAGCCACCTGGGACAGGGTTTCACTGAAGCTTTCTTT	CASSHLGQGFTEAFF
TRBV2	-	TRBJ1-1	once	TGTGCCAGCACACAAGGGCGGGACACTGAAGCTTTCTTT	CASTQGRDTEAFF
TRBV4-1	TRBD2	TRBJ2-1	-	TGCGCCAGCAGCCAAGAACAGGCGGGAGTTGGTGAGCAGTTCTTC	CASSQEQAGVGEQFF
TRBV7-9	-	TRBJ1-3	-	TGTGCCAGCAGCTTAAGACACCAGGACAGCGGAAACACCATATATTTT	CASSLRHQDSGNTIYF
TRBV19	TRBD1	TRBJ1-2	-	TGTGCCAGTAGTCCGGGACAGGGAATTGGTGGCTACACCTTC	CASSPGQGIGGYTF
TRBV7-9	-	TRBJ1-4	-	TGTGCCAGCAGCTTAGAGGGGATCGACGAAAAACTGTTTTTT	CASSLEGIDEKLFF
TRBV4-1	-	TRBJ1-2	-	TGCGCCAGCAGCCAAGTACAGGGCCCGAATAACTATGGCTACACCTTC	CASSQVQGPNNYGYTF
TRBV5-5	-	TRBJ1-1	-	TGTGCCAGCAGGGTGACAGCTGAAGCTTTCTTT	CASRVTAEAFF
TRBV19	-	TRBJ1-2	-	TGTGCCAGTAGTATAGGGGCAGGGGATGGCTACACCTTC	CASSIGAGDGYTF
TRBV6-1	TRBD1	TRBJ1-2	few	TGTGCCAGCAGTGCGAGGGACAGGGGGAAGTATGGCTACACCTTC	CASSARDRGKYGYTF
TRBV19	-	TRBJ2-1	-	TGTGCCAGTAGTAACCGTAGTCCGGGACAACTGTGGTTGGATGAGCAGTTCTTC	CASSNRSPGQLWLDEQFF
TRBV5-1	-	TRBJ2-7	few	TGCGCCAGCAGCTTTAAAGGGGCAGGGAGGCAGCAGTACTTC	CASSFKGAGRQQYF
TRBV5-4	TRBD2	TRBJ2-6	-	TGTGCCAGCAGCCCGGGACTAGCGGGGGTCCCTCGTGTCCTGACTTTC	CASSPGLAGVPRVLTF
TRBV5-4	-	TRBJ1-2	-	TGTGCCAGCAGCGAGGGGACGGGGAGGGCCGGGGGTGGCTACACCTTC	CASSEGTGRAGGGYTF
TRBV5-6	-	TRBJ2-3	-	TGTGCCAGCAGCTCGGGGAGTGCGCAGTATTTT	CASSSGSAQYF
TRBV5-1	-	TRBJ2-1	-	TGCGCCAGCAGCTTGCGGCTCGGGACATCTATCTACAATGAGCAGTTCTTC	CASSLRLGTSIYNEQFF
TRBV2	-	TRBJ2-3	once	TGTGCCAGCAGCCTCGGGGGGCCGACGGATACGCAGTATTTT	CASSLGGPTDTQYF
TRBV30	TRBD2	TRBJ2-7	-	TGTGCCTGGACCACGGGCCGGGGGGTACCCAACTACGAGCAGTACTTC	CAWTTGRGVPNYEQYF
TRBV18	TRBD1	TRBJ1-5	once	TGTGCCAGCTCCGACACAGGGGACCAGCCCCAGCATTTT	CASSDTGDQPQHF
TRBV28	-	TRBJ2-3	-	TGTGCCAGCACGCACGGGTATAACACAGATACGCAGTATTTT	CASTHGYNTDTQYF
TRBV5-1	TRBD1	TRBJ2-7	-	TGCGCCAGCAGCCCCCTAGCAGGGGGCACGTACGAGCAGTACTTC	CASSPLAGGTYEQYF
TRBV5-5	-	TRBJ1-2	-	TGTGCCAGCAGCTTGGGGACCAACTTCAGGGGTGGCTACACCTTC	CASSLGTNFRGGYTF
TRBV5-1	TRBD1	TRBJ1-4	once	TGCGCCAGCAGTCGAACGACAGGGTTCGCAGGAAATGAAAAACTGTTTTTT	CASSRTTGFAGNEKLFF
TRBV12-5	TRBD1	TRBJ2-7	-	TGTGCTAGTGCCCGGGGGACAGGACAATTTTACGAGCAGTACTTC	CASARGTGQFYEQYF
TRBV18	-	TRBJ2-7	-	TGTGCCAGCTCACCACAAACAGGGTCGTCCTACGAGCGGTACTTC	CASSPQTGSSYERYF
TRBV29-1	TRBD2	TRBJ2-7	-	TGCAGCGTCGAGCGGGGAAGGGGAAGCTCCTACGAGCAGTACTTC	CSVERGRGSSYEQYF
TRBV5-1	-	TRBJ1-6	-	TGCGCCAGCAGCATACACGCGACAGAAAATTCACCCCTCCACTTT	CASSIHATENSPLHF
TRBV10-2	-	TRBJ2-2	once	TGCGCCAGCAGTGACTCCCGCAGGGCGGCCACCGGGGAGCTGTTTTTT	CASSDSRRAATGELFF
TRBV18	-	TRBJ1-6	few	TGTGCCAGCTCACCCTCCAGAAATTCACCCCTCCACTTT	CASSPSRNSPLHF
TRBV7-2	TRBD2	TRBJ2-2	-	TGTGCCAGCAGCCTAAGAGTTCGAGCGGGGGGGCCAGGCGGGGAGCTGTTTTTT	CASSLRVRAGGPGGELFF
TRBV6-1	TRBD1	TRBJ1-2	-	TGTGCCAGCAGTGAAGGGGACAGGTCTATCTATGGCTACACCTTC	CASSEGDRSIYGYTF
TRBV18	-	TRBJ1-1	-	TGTGCCAGCTCACCGGGGCTTCTGAACACTGAAGCTTTCTTT	CASSPGLLNTEAFF
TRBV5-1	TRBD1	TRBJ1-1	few	TGCGCCAGCAGCTTGGGTACAGGGGTGGGGAACACTGAAGCTTTCTTT	CASSLGTGVGNTEAFF
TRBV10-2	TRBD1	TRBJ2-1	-	TGCGCCAGCAGCCCGGGACAGGGTGTTGGCAATGAGCAGTTCTTC	CASSPGQGVGNEQFF
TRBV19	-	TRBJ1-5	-	TGTGCCAGTAGGGTTGGCAGGGGTTTTCTAAATCGGCCCCAGCATTTT	CASRVGRGFLNRPQHF
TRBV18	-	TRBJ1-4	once	TGTGCCAGCTCACCCCTAGCAACTAATGAAAAACTGTTTTTT	CASSPLATNEKLFF
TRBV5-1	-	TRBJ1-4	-	TGCGCCAGCTCGGGACTGAGCGACGAAAAACTGTTTTTT	CASSGLSDEKLFF
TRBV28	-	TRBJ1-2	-	TGTGCCAGCAGTTTCCCCGGAGGGAGGGGGAATGGCTACACCTTC	CASSFPGGRGNGYTF
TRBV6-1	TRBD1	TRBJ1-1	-	TGTGCCAGCAGTGCGCAAGGGACAGGATTGAACACTGAAGCTTTCTTT	CASSAQGTGLNTEAFF
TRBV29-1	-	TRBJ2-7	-	TGCAGCGTTGTATTTGGAACTCTCGGGAGCTCCTACGAGCAGTACTTC	CSVVFGTLGSSYEQYF
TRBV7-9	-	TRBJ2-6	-	TGTGCCAGCAGCTTAAAACGGGGGTTCGGGGCCAACGTCCTGACTTTC	CASSLKRGFGANVLTF
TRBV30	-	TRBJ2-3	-	TGTGCCTGGAGCGTTAGCGCCTCCGATACGCAGTATTTT	CAWSVSASDTQYF